The T cell receptor beta chain under discussion was sequenced for a study of T cell repertoires in cytomegalovirus infection. Whole-study findings and limits: Dominating the ex vivo response were TCR beta clonotypes that were CMV-specific and HLA-C-restricted.

TCRdb called the reads again in MiXCR, with one record for every CDR3 protein. Among 680,000 or so distinct CDR3 sequences listed, less than 40% were seen once. Trimming took 7 bases from V and 3 from J; bases not matched to a gene: 9. Germline V gene data show CDR1 as LNHDA and CDR2 as SQIVND (reference sequence). The CDR3 loop spans 15 amino acids. This clonotype has only a few counts. Its cognate antigen is unknown. The chain uses TRBV19 and TRBJ2-3, with 8 bases identical to TRBD1. The sequence came from a human donor in good health (CMV status not recorded). Some clones in this sample may be carry-over from other donors' samples. Sequenced sample: PBMCs. The CDR3 spells CASIDRGGPTDTQYF. For the CDR3, the DNA is TGTGCCAGTATCGACAGGGGAGGTCCGACAGATACGCAGTATTTT.